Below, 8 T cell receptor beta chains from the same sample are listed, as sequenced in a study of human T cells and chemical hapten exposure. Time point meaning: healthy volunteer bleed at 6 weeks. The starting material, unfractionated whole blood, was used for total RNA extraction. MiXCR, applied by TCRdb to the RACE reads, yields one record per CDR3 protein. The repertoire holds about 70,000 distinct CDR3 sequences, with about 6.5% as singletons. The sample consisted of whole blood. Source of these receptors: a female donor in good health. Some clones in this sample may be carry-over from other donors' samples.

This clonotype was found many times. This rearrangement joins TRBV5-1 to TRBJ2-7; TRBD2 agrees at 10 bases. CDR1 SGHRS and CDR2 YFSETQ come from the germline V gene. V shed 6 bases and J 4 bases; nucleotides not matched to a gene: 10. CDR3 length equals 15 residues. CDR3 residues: CASNAYLAGVYEQYF. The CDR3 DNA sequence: TGCGCCAGCAACGCTTATCTAGCGGGAGTATACGAGCAGTACTTC.

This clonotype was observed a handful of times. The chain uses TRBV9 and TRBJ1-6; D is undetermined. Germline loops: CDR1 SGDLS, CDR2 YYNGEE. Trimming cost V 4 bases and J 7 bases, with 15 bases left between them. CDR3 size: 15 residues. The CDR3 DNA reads TGTGCCAGCAGCCCCAGTTACCGGGGAAATTCACCCCTCCACTTT. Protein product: CASSPSYRGNSPLHF.

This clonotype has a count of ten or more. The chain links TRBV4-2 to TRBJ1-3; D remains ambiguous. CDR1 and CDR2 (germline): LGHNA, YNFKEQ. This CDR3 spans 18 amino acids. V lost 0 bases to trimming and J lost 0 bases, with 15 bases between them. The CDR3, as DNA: TGTGCCAGCAGCCAAGATATGGTAATGATACCCTCTGGAAACACCATATATTTT. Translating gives CASSQDMVMIPSGNTIYF.

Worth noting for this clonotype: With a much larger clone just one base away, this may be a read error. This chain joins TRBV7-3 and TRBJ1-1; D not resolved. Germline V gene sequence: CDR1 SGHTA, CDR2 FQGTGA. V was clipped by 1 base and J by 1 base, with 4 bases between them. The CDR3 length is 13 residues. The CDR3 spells CASSLMQNTEAFF. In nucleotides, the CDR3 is TGTGCCAGCAGCTTAATGCAGAACACTGAAGCTTTCTTT.

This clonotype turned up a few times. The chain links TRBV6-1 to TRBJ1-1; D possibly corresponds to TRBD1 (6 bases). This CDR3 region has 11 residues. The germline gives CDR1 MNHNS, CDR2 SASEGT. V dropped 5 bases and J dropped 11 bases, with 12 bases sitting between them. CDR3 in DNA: TGTGCCAGCAGTTACAGGGAATCGGCTTTCTTT. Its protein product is CASSYRESAFF.

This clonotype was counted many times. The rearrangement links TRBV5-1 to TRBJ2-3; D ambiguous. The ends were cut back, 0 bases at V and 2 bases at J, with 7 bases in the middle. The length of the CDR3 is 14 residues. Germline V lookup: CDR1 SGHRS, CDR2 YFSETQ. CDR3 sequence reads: CASSLGTDTDTQYF. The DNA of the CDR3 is TGCGCCAGCAGCTTGGGGACGGACACAGATACGCAGTATTTT.

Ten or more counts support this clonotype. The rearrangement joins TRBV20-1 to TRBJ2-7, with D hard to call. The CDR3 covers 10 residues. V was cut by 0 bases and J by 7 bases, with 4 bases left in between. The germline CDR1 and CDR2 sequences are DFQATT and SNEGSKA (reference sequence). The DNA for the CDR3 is TGCAGTGCTAGAGATGTAGAGCAGTACTTC. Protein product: CSARDVEQYF.

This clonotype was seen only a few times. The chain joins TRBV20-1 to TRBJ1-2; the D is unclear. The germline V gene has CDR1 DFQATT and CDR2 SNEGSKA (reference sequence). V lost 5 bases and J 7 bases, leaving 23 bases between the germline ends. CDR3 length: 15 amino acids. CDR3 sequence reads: CSAHVEFRTVGGYTF. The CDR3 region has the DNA TGCAGTGCTCACGTCGAGTTTAGGACGGTTGGTGGCTACACCTTC.